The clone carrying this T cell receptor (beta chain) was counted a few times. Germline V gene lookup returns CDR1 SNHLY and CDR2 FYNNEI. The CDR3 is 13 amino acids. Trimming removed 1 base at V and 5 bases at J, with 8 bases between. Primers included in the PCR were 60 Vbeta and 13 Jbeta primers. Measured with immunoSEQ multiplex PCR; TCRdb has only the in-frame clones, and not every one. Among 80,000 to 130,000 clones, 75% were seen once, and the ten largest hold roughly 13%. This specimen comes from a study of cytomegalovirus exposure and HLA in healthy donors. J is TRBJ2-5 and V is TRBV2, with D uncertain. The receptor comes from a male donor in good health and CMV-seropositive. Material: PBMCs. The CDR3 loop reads CASSEVSRETQYF. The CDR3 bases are TGTGCCAGCAGTGAAGTGAGCAGGGAGACCCAGTACTTC.